The rows below give T cell receptor beta chains drawn from one sample of a study of CD8+CD57+ T cells in acquired aplastic anemia. TCRdb passed the reads through MiXCR, listing each CDR3 protein once. The table records fewer than 45,000 distinct CDR3 sequences, 76% of them present only once. The sequenced sample was sorted CD4+, CD8+, or CD8+CD57+ T cells (not recorded which) from PBMCs. These receptors were obtained from a human donor in good health, serving as a control. Each CDR3 is given with its conserved first and last residue. A D gene is named only where the DNA matches it firmly. Clone sizes are given selectively: once, few, many, or a class where the clone is expanded.

D: TRBD2; size: NA; V: TRBV2; J: TRBJ2-5; CDR3: CASSSGTSDGETQYF; DNA: TGTGCCAGCAGTTCAGGGACTAGCGATGGGGAGACCCAGTACTTC
D: TRBD2; size: many; V: TRBV5-4; J: TRBJ2-3; CDR3: CASSYGLAGVGDTQYF; DNA: TGTGCCAGCAGCTACGGACTAGCGGGAGTGGGAGATACGCAGTATTTT
D: TRBD1; size: NA; V: TRBV12-3/TRBV12-4; J: TRBJ1-2; CDR3: CASSLGQGSGYTF; DNA: TGTGCCAGCAGTTTAGGACAGGGGTCTGGCTACACCTTC
D: NA; size: NA; V: TRBV4-3; J: TRBJ1-2; CDR3: CASSQVQGYYGYTF; DNA: TGCGCCAGCAGCCAAGTCCAAGGGTACTATGGCTACACCTTC
D: NA; size: NA; V: TRBV9; J: TRBJ1-2; CDR3: CARQENYGYTF; DNA: TGTGCCAGACAAGAGAACTATGGCTACACCTTC
D: NA; size: NA; V: TRBV10-3; J: TRBJ1-2; CDR3: CASSPRTEYGYTF; DNA: TGTGCCAGCAGTCCAAGGACAGAGTATGGCTACACCTTC
D: TRBD2; size: NA; V: TRBV12-3/TRBV12-4; J: TRBJ2-7; CDR3: CASSLRTSSYEQYF; DNA: TGTGCCAGCAGTCTCCGGACTAGCTCCTACGAGCAGTACTTC
D: TRBD1; size: NA; V: TRBV29-1; J: TRBJ1-2; CDR3: CSVVPGQALFGYTF; DNA: TGCAGCGTTGTACCGGGACAGGCCCTCTTTGGCTACACCTTC
D: TRBD1; size: NA; V: TRBV10-3; J: TRBJ1-2; CDR3: CAISSAGQGGYTF; DNA: TGTGCCATCAGCTCTGCCGGACAGGGGGGCTACACCTTC
D: NA; size: NA; V: TRBV6-5; J: TRBJ1-2; CDR3: CASSSSRPTNYGYTF; DNA: TGTGCCAGCAGTTCGAGCCGACCGACTAACTATGGCTACACCTTC
D: TRBD1; size: NA; V: TRBV2; J: TRBJ1-5; CDR3: CASRGDRGPHQPQHF; DNA: TGTGCCAGCAGGGGAGACAGGGGCCCCCATCAGCCCCAGCATTTT
D: NA; size: few; V: TRBV12-3/TRBV12-4; J: TRBJ1-2; CDR3: CATSDPIDQVGYTF; DNA: TGTGCCACCAGTGACCCTATCGACCAAGTTGGCTACACCTTC
D: NA; size: NA; V: TRBV15; J: TRBJ1-1; CDR3: CATSSRGGTEAFF; DNA: TGTGCCACCAGCAGTCGGGGCGGCACTGAAGCTTTCTTT
D: TRBD1; size: NA; V: TRBV20-1; J: TRBJ1-4; CDR3: CSAPRDRAEKLFF; DNA: TGCAGTGCTCCAAGAGACAGGGCTGAAAAACTGTTTTTT
D: TRBD1; size: NA; V: TRBV12-3/TRBV12-4; J: TRBJ1-2; CDR3: CASSYHRDSTIGYTF; DNA: TGTGCCAGCAGTTATCACCGGGACAGTACCATAGGCTACACCTTC
D: NA; size: NA; V: TRBV29-1; J: TRBJ2-7; CDR3: CSVDYRVPTFYEQYF; DNA: TGCAGCGTTGACTACAGGGTCCCTACTTTCTACGAGCAGTACTTC
D: TRBD2; size: NA; V: TRBV2; J: TRBJ2-1; CDR3: CASSEKRGVGEQFF; DNA: TGTGCCAGCAGTGAAAAGCGGGGGGTGGGTGAGCAGTTCTTC
D: NA; size: once; V: TRBV7-8; J: TRBJ2-5; CDR3: CASSRYTEETQYF; DNA: TGTGCCAGCAGCCGATATACGGAAGAGACCCAGTACTTC
D: NA; size: NA; V: TRBV10-3; J: TRBJ2-1; CDR3: CVIRRDSSYNEQFF; DNA: TGTGTCATCCGGCGGGATAGCTCCTACAATGAGCAGTTCTTC
D: TRBD1; size: once; V: TRBV29-1; J: TRBJ1-2; CDR3: CSATGGNGYTF; DNA: TGCAGCGCTACAGGGGGAAATGGCTACACCTTC